Reported below is one T cell receptor (beta chain). Time point given: pretreatment peripheral blood. V lost 7 bases and J 4 bases, leaving 17 bases between the germline ends. The CDR3 loop spans 15 amino acids. Germline loops: CDR1 MDHEN, CDR2 SYDVKM. This specimen comes from a study of PD-L1 blockade in urothelial cancer. TCRdb keeps only in-frame clones here, not all; method: immunoSEQ multiplex PCR. The sample shows fewer than 95,000 clones, over 80% of them seen only once. The J gene is TRBJ2-1, the V gene TRBV28; maybe TRBD2 (5 bases). The sample consisted of PBMCs, taken around atezolizumab (anti-PD-L1) treatment. The sequence derives from a man in his 60s with urothelial cancer. CDR3 in DNA: TGTGCCAGCACGGGGTTGCGATTCGGGTACAATGAGCAGTTCTTC. Its protein is CASTGLRFGYNEQFF.